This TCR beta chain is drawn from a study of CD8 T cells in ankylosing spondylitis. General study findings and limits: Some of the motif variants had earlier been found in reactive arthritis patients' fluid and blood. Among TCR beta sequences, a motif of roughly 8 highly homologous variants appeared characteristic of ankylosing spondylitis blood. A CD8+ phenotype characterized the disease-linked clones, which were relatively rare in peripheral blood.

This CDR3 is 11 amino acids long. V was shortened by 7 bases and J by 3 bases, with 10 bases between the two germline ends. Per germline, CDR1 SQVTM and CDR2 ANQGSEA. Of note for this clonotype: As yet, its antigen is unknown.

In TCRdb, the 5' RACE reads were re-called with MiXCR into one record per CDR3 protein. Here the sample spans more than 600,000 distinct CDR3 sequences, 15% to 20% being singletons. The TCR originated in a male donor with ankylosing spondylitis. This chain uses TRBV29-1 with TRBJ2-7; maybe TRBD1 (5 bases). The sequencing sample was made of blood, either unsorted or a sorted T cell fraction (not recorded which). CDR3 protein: CSADDSYEQYF. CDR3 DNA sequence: TGCAGCGCCGACGACAGCTACGAGCAGTACTTC.